Only one count was recorded for the clone carrying this TCR beta chain. Its antigen remains unknown. V was trimmed by 0 bases and J by 11 bases, leaving 17 bases between them. This CDR3 has 15 residues. Germline CDR1 and CDR2: LGHDT and YNNKEL (reference sequence). The sample belongs to a study of T cell responses to AZD1222 COVID-19 vaccine. Whole-study findings and limits: Females outnumbered males among donors, who were mostly white British; clonal diversity was possibly underestimated.

Here immunoSEQ multiplex PCR was the method, and the copy in TCRdb shows in-frame clones only, minus some. The data contain under 150,000 clones, about 90% of them seen just once; the ten biggest clones take up 8.4%. The clonotype originates from an adult in good health. The chain recombines TRBV3-1 (or the pseudogene TRBV3-2) with TRBJ2-1; D might be TRBD2 (5 bases). Source: peripheral blood, taken on day 0 of AZD1222 vaccination. The CDR3 DNA reads as TGTGCCAGCAGCCAAGATCAGAGTAGCGCCAACAAGCAGTTCTTC. Translated: CASSQDQSSANKQFF.